Below, 15 T cell receptor beta chains from the same sample are listed, as sequenced in a study of OX40 agonist ivuxolimab in advanced cancers. Data came from immunoSEQ multiplex PCR; TCRdb stores just in-frame clones and leaves some out. This sample has tens of thousands of clones; 80% to 95% occur once, and the top ten carry approximately 0.49%. The sample consisted of CD4+ or CD8+ T cells sorted from blood, taken in a trial of the OX40 agonist ivuxolimab. Receptor source: an adult with an advanced solid tumor such as melanoma, head and neck, liver or kidney cancer.

In this sample, this clone turned up a few times. This rearrangement joins TRBV6-5 to TRBJ2-3; D is undetermined. Germline V gives CDR1 MNHEY, CDR2 SVGAGI. Trimming took off 5 bases at V and 5 bases at J, with 11 bases between the two ends. This CDR3 region has 13 residues. CDR3 sequence (DNA): TGTGCCAGCAGTGAGACAACGGGAGATACGCAGTATTTT. This codes for CASSETTGDTQYF.

The chain recombines TRBV6-5 with TRBJ1-5; D gene unclear. In germline, CDR1 is MNHEY, CDR2 SVGAGI. The CDR3 length is 13 residues. Trimming took off 2 bases at V and 5 bases at J, with 7 bases between the two ends. CDR3 region: CASSYGLDQPQHF. CDR3 coding DNA: TGTGCCAGCAGTTACGGACTAGATCAGCCCCAGCATTTT.

The chain couples TRBV6-6 to TRBJ1-5; 9 bases fit TRBD1. The CDR3 covers 15 residues. After removal of 5 bases from V and 4 bases from J, the junction contained 6 bases not matched to a gene. Germline CDR1 is MNHNY and CDR2 is SVGAGI (reference sequence). CDR3 DNA sequence: TGTGCCAGCAGTCCCCGGGGACAGGGAAATCAGCCCCAGCATTTT. The encoded protein is CASSPRGQGNQPQHF.

V usage is TRBV19 and J usage is TRBJ2-3, with D maybe TRBD2 (5 bases). Germline values: CDR1 LNHDA, CDR2 SQIVND (reference sequence). V dropped 1 base and J dropped 1 base, with 15 bases sitting between them. This CDR3 is built from 17 residues. The CDR3 is CASSIAARGFGTDTQYF. The CDR3 DNA reads as TGTGCCAGTAGTATAGCAGCGCGAGGGTTTGGCACAGATACGCAGTATTTT.

The chain is built from TRBV19 and TRBJ2-7; 9 positions agree with TRBD1. This CDR3 has 15 residues. J gave up 3 bases and V 3 bases, and 6 bases lay outside the gene matches. The V gene's germline CDR1 is LNHDA and CDR2 SQIVND (reference sequence). In nucleotides, the CDR3 is TGTGCCAGTAGTATGTCTAGGACAGGGGACTACGAGCAGTACTTC. Its protein product is CASSMSRTGDYEQYF.

The rearrangement uses TRBV28 and TRBJ2-5, with D possibly TRBD1 on 5 matching bases. Germline values: CDR1 MDHEN, CDR2 SYDVKM. Trimming shortened V by 6 bases and J by 7 bases, and 15 bases separated the two germline ends. CDR3 length: 13 residues. The CDR3 here is CASSTQGTGTQYF. CDR3 DNA sequence: TGTGCCAGCAGCACCCAGGGCACCGGGACCCAGTACTTC. Full variable domain (outside the CDR3, taken from reference TRBV28 and TRBJ2-5): DVKVTQSSRYLVKRTGEKVFLECVQDMDHENMFWYRQDPGLGLRLIYFSYDVKMKEKGDIPEGYSVSREKKERFSLILESASTNQTSMYLCASSTQGTGTQYFGPGTRLLVL.

V is TRBV7-2 and J is TRBJ2-7; TRBD1 might be the D (5 bases). CDR1 and CDR2 from the germline V gene are SGHTA and FQGNSA. Trimming cost V 5 bases and J 4 bases, with 9 bases left between them. The CDR3 is 12 residues long. The CDR3 sequence: CASSRNRYEQYF. The CDR3 nucleotides read TGTGCCAGCAGCCGAAACAGGTACGAGCAGTACTTC.

This clone was counted between two and nine times. V gene TRBV6-5 combines with J gene TRBJ1-5; D is perhaps TRBD1 (5 bases). The CDR3 runs to 14 residues. Trimming removed 5 bases from V and 5 bases from J, with 13 bases in between. The germline V gene encodes CDR1 MNHEY and CDR2 SVGAGI. In nucleotides, the CDR3 is TGTGCCAGCAGTGCAGGGACGAGGGATCAGCCCCAGCATTTT. Residues: CASSAGTRDQPQHF.

The chain uses TRBV5-1 and TRBJ2-1; a weak D match, TRBD2 (6 bases). CDR3 length: 15 amino acids. CDR1 is SGHRS and CDR2 is YFSETQ in the germline V gene. V was trimmed by 1 base and J by 6 bases, leaving 14 bases between them. CDR3 in amino acids: CASSLRESRGNEQFF. Written as DNA, the CDR3 is TGCGCCAGCAGCTTGCGGGAGTCTCGGGGCAATGAGCAGTTCTTC.

V is TRBV28 and J is TRBJ2-5; a possible D gene is TRBD1 (5 bases). The CDR3 spans 14 residues. Germline CDR1 and CDR2: MDHEN and SYDVKM. V gave up 6 bases and J gave up 2 bases, with 13 bases separating them. CDR3 nucleotide sequence: TGTGCCAGCAGCAACGACAGAATACAAGAGACCCAGTACTTC. Its translation: CASSNDRIQETQYF.

V and J are TRBV28 and TRBJ1-2, with D uncertain. Per germline, CDR1 MDHEN and CDR2 SYDVKM. Trimming took off 6 bases at V and 4 bases at J, with 9 bases between the two ends. This CDR3 region has 12 residues. CDR3 sequence reads: CASRPQSYGYTF. The CDR3 nucleotides are TGTGCCAGCAGACCTCAAAGCTATGGCTACACCTTC.

This clone was observed once. V and J are TRBV9 and TRBJ2-1; 11 bases are a match to TRBD1. Trimming at V came to 2 bases and at J to 7 bases, leaving 8 bases not matched to a gene. Germline CDR1 reads SGDLS; CDR2 reads YYNGEE. The CDR3 extends over 16 amino acids. In DNA, the CDR3 is TGTGCCAGCAGCGTGGACGGACAGGGGGCGCTTAATGAGCAGTTCTTC. Residues: CASSVDGQGALNEQFF.

This rearrangement joins TRBV7-9 to TRBJ2-5; no clear D. Germline V gene data show CDR1 as SEHNR and CDR2 as FQNEAQ (reference sequence). V was cut by 6 bases and J by 4 bases, with 12 bases left in between. The CDR3 length is 13 residues. The CDR3 sequence: CASRLALPETQYF. The CDR3 coding sequence is TGTGCCAGCAGGCTTGCTTTGCCAGAGACCCAGTACTTC.

The chain carries TRBV19 and TRBJ1-5; possibly TRBD1 for D (5 bases). The CDR3 consists of 12 residues. Trimming pared 3 bases from V and 14 bases from J, leaving 14 bases between. Germline V lookup: CDR1 LNHDA, CDR2 SQIVND (reference sequence). For the CDR3, the DNA is TGTGCCAGTAGTATTAAGGGGCAGATTGAGCATTTT. Its translation: CASSIKGQIEHF.

V usage is TRBV2 and J usage is TRBJ2-1, with TRBD1 matching 10 bases. Germline lookup yields CDR1 SNHLY and CDR2 FYNNEI. The V gene end was trimmed by 4 bases and the J gene end by 8 bases; junction bases not matched to a gene: 5. This CDR3 is 14 amino acids long. CDR3 DNA: TGTGCCAGCAGTGTGGGGACAGGGGTTTATGAGCAGTTCTTC. This codes for CASSVGTGVYEQFF.